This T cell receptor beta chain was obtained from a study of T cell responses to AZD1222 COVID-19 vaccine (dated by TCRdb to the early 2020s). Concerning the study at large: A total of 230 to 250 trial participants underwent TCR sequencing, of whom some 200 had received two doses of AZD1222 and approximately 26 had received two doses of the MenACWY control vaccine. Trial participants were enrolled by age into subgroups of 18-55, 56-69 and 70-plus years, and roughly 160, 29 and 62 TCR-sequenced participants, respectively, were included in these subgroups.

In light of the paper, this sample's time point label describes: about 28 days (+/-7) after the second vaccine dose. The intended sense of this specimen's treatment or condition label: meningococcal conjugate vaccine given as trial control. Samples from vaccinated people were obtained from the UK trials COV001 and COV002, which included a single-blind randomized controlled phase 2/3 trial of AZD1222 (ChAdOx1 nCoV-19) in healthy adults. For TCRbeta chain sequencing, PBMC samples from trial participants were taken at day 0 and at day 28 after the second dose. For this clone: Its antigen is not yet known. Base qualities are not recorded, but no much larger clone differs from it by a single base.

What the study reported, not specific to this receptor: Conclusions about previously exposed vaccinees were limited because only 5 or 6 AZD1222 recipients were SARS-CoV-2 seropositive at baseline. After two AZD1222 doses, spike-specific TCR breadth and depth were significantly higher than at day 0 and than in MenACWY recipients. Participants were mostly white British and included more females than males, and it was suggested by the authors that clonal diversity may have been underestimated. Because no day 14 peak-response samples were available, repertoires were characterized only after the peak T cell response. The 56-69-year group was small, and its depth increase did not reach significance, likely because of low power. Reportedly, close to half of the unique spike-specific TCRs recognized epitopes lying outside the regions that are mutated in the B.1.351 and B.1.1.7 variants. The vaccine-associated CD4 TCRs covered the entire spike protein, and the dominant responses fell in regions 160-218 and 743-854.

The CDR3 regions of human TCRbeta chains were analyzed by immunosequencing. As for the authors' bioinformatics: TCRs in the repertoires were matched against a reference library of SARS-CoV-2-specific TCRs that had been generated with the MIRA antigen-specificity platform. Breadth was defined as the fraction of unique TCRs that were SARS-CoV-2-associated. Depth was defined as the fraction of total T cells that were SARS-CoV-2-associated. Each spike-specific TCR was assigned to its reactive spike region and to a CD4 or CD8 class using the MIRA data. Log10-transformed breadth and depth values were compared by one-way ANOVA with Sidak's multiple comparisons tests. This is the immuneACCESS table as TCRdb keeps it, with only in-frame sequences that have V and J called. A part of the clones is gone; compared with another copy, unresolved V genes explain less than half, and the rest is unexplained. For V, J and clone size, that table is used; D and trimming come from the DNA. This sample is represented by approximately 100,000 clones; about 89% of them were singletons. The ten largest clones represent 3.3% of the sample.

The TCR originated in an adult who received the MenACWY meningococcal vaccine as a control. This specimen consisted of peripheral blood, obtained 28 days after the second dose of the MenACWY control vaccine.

The DNA is TGTGCCACCAGTGAACACGGACAGGGGTACACTGAAGCTTTCTTT. Its translation is CATSEHGQGYTEAFF. Recombination linked TRBV24-1 to TRBJ1-1; 9 middle bases align to TRBD1. In the germline V gene, CDR1 corresponds to KGHDR and CDR2 to SFDVKD. The CDR3 holds 15 amino acids from the cysteine to the phenylalanine. The DNA shown is the 45-base CDR3, in frame from base 1. Germline trimming amounts to 4 bases on V and 3 bases on J, with 5 as the count of junction bases outside the gene matches.